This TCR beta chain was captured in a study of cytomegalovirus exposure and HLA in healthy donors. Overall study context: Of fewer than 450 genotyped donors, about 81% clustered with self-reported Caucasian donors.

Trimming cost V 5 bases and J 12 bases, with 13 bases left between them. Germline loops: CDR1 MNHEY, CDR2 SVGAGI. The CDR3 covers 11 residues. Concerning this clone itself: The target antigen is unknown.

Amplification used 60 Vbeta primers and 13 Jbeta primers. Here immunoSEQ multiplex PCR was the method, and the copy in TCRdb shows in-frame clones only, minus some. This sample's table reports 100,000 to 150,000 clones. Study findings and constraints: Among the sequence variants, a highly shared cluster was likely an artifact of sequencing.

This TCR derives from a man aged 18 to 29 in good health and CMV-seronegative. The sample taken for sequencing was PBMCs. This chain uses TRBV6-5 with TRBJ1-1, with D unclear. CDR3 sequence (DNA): TGTGCCAGCAGTAGCCCGGGAGGAACTTTCTTT. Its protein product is CASSSPGGTFF.